A single sample gave rise to the 24 T cell receptor beta chains below, sequenced in a study of T cell repertoires in cytomegalovirus infection. Their cognate antigens are unknown. TCRdb redid the calling of the reads with MiXCR, one entry per CDR3 protein. Of about 890,000 distinct CDR3 sequences in the sample, approximately 30% were seen once. The sequencing here drew on cultured CD8+ T cells from PBMCs, taken from culture after CMV antigen stimulation. The receptors stem from a human donor in good health (CMV status not recorded). Some clones in this sample may be carry-over from other donors' samples.

The gene calls are TRBV19 and TRBJ2-1; 10 bases agree with TRBD2. The CDR3 sequence is 14 residues long. Germline V CDR1 and CDR2: LNHDA, SQIVND (reference sequence). The V gene end was trimmed by 7 bases and the J gene end by 4 bases; junction bases not matched to a gene: 4. CDR3 region: CASNGLADYNEQFF. The CDR3 nucleotides read TGTGCCAGTAATGGACTAGCGGATTACAATGAGCAGTTCTTC.

The chain is built from TRBV6-5 and TRBJ2-2; D not resolved. This CDR3 has 15 residues. V gave up 10 bases and J gave up 0 bases, with 15 bases separating them. In germline, CDR1 is MNHEY, CDR2 SVGAGI. CDR3 amino acids: CATLRWSSNTGELFF. Written as DNA, the CDR3 is TGTGCCACTTTACGTTGGAGTTCGAACACCGGGGAGCTGTTTTTT.

This clonotype was detected ten times or more. V usage is TRBV7-8 and J usage is TRBJ2-7, with D uncertain. The germline gives CDR1 SGHVS, CDR2 FQNEAQ. V was clipped by 1 base and J by 3 bases, with 4 bases between them. The CDR3 length is 12 residues. CDR3 residues: CASSLVDYEQYF. DNA for the CDR3: TGTGCCAGCAGCTTAGTGGACTACGAGCAGTACTTC. Full variable domain (outside the CDR3, taken from reference TRBV7-8 and TRBJ2-7): GAGVSQSPRYKVAKRGQDVALRCDPISGHVSLFWYQQALGQGPEFLTYFQNEAQLDKSGLPSDRFFAERPEGSVSTLKIQRTQQEDSAVYLCASSLVDYEQYFGPGTRLTVT.

This clonotype has just a few counts. This chain connects TRBV27 to TRBJ1-6; D gene unclear. The germline gives CDR1 MNHEY, CDR2 SMNVEV (reference sequence). The length of the CDR3 is 16 residues. The V and J ends lost 7 bases and 6 bases respectively, with 19 bases between them. The CDR3 coding sequence is TGTGCCAGCACCCCCAGCGGGCCTTCGCTTAATTCACCCCTCCACTTT. Protein product: CASTPSGPSLNSPLHF.

CDR3 sequence reads: CSARVRGDLAGAYSYNEQFF. In nucleotides, the CDR3 is TGCAGTGCTAGAGTACGGGGTGACTTAGCGGGGGCCTACTCCTACAATGAGCAGTTCTTC. The chain uses TRBV20-1 and TRBJ2-1; TRBD2 aligns across 9 bases. The germline V gene encodes CDR1 DFQATT and CDR2 SNEGSKA (reference sequence). V gave up 1 base and J gave up 0 bases; unmatched junction bases: 16. The CDR3 runs to 20 residues.

CDR3 protein: CASSYPNLGSYYVDEQFF. The CDR3 bases are TGTGCCAGCAGTTACCCAAACCTGGGGTCCTACTACGTCGATGAGCAGTTCTTC. The gene calls are TRBV6-6 and TRBJ2-1; no clear D gene. V was cut by 2 bases and J by 8 bases, with 25 bases left in between. CDR3 size: 18 residues. Germline loops: CDR1 MNHNY, CDR2 SVGAGI (reference sequence).

The J gene is TRBJ1-2, the V gene TRBV6-1, with 7 bases identical to TRBD1. J gave up 4 bases and V 7 bases, and 9 bases lay outside the gene matches. Germline V lookup: CDR1 MNHNS, CDR2 SASEGT. The CDR3 has 14 amino acids. This chain's CDR3 is CASNANGQAYGYTF. CDR3 sequence (DNA): TGTGCCAGCAACGCCAACGGACAGGCCTATGGCTACACCTTC.

The V and J genes are TRBV5-4 and TRBJ2-2; D is perhaps TRBD2 (6 bases). The V and J ends lost 4 bases and 3 bases respectively, with 13 bases between them. This CDR3 comprises 15 residues. In germline, CDR1 is SGHNT, CDR2 YYREEE (reference sequence). The CDR3 region is CASSPGGDYTGELFF. In nucleotides, the CDR3 is TGTGCCAGCAGCCCTGGCGGGGATTACACCGGGGAGCTGTTTTTT.

This clonotype was seen a handful of times. CDR3 region: CASSPRGLGDTQYF. CDR3 DNA sequence: TGCGCCAGCAGCCCCCGGGGGCTTGGAGATACGCAGTATTTT. V gene TRBV4-1 combines with J gene TRBJ2-3; D may match TRBD1 or TRBD2 (6 bases each). Per the germline V gene, CDR1 is MGHRA and CDR2 is YSYEKL. V lost 4 bases and J lost 5, with 13 bases in between. This CDR3 is built from 14 residues.

This sequence joins TRBV20-1 and TRBJ2-5, with 12 bases that match TRBD2. The CDR3 runs 17 residues. Trimming removed 6 bases from V and 2 bases from J; junction bases left unmatched: 13. In germline, CDR1 is DFQATT, CDR2 SNEGSKA (reference sequence). The CDR3 bases are TGCAGTGCCCGCGTTTCTAGCGGGGGGGCGTGGCAAGAGACCCAGTACTTC. This codes for CSARVSSGGAWQETQYF.

The CDR3: CATSRGTSGVYEQYV. The CDR3 DNA sequence: TGTGCCACCAGCAGAGGGACTAGCGGGGTCTACGAGCAGTACGTC. The chain is built from TRBV15 and TRBJ2-7; 12 bases fit TRBD2. The CDR3 sequence is 15 residues long. Looked up from germline, CDR1 is LNHNV and CDR2 is YYDKDF (reference sequence). With 1 base clipped from V and 3 bases from J, the junction kept 1 base outside the gene matches.

The chain uses TRBV29-1 and TRBJ2-2; the D is unclear. Germline CDR1 is SQVTM and CDR2 is ANQGSEA. V lost 3 bases, J lost 3 bases, and 11 bases lay in between. The CDR3 contains 14 residues. In DNA form, the CDR3 reads TGCAGCGTTGAGTCCCCCCGGCACACCGGGGAGCTGTTTTTT. It is translated as CSVESPRHTGELFF.

The genes are TRBV10-3 and TRBJ2-7, with TRBD2 identical over 9 bases. Losses at the gene ends were 5 bases for V and 0 bases for J; bases not matched to a gene: 5. CDR3 length equals 15 residues. Per the germline V gene, CDR1 is ENHRY and CDR2 is SYGVKD. This CDR3 is CAISRFSGSSYEQYF. The CDR3 bases are TGTGCCATCAGTCGCTTTAGCGGGAGCTCCTACGAGCAGTACTTC.

The chain links TRBV4-1 to TRBJ1-1; no reliable D call. Germline V gives CDR1 MGHRA, CDR2 YSYEKL. The CDR3 sequence is 13 residues long. The ends were cut back, 1 base at V and 6 bases at J, with 9 bases in the middle. The chain's CDR3 is CASSQVRASEAFF. CDR3 DNA: TGCGCCAGCAGCCAAGTCCGGGCATCTGAAGCTTTCTTT.

The chain joins TRBV7-9 to TRBJ2-3; weak D call: TRBD2 (6 bases). V gave up 4 bases and J gave up 4 bases, with 24 bases separating them. Per germline, CDR1 SEHNR and CDR2 FQNEAQ (reference sequence). This CDR3 comprises 18 residues. The CDR3 nucleotides read TGTGCCAGCAGCTCCACCCGATTAGCGGAGACCTTCGCAGATACGCAGTATTTT. Encoded protein: CASSSTRLAETFADTQYF.

The table lists this clonotype with a few counts. As DNA, the CDR3 is TGTGCCAGCAGCAAGACAGGGGCCGAGCAGTACGTC. It translates to CASSKTGAEQYV. The genes are TRBV7-9 and TRBJ2-7, with 8 nucleotides matching TRBD1. The CDR3 has 12 amino acids. With 5 bases clipped from V and 6 bases from J, the junction kept 3 bases outside the gene matches. Germline V gene lookup returns CDR1 SEHNR and CDR2 FQNEAQ (reference sequence).

Only a few counts were recorded for this clonotype. The chain combines TRBV25-1 with TRBJ2-3; D is uncertain. Germline CDR1 is MGHDK and CDR2 is SYGVNS. The V and J ends lost 3 bases and 0 bases respectively, with 13 bases between them. This CDR3 comprises 16 residues. The CDR3 region has the DNA TGTGCCAGCAGTGAGTGGGCGGAGAGGAGCACAGATACGCAGTATTTT. The encoded protein is CASSEWAERSTDTQYF.

This chain connects TRBV20-1 to TRBJ2-1, with 13 bases aligning to TRBD2. The trim removed 3 bases at V and 2 bases at J, leaving 1 base unmatched. This CDR3 is built from 15 residues. Germline CDR1 and CDR2: DFQATT and SNEGSKA (reference sequence). DNA of the CDR3: TGCAGTGCTAGGGGACTAGCGGGGCCCTACAATGAGCAGTTCTTC. Amino acids: CSARGLAGPYNEQFF.

The V call is TRBV4-3, the J call TRBJ2-5, with 9 positions matching TRBD2. Germline trimming cut 0 bases from V and 3 bases from J; bases unmatched to any gene: 8. The germline CDR1 and CDR2 sequences are LGHNA and YSLEER. CDR3 length: 17 residues. CDR3 sequence reads: CASSQDKAGGLKETQYF. CDR3 nucleotide sequence: TGCGCCAGCAGCCAAGATAAGGCGGGGGGGCTTAAAGAGACCCAGTACTTC.

The CDR3 DNA reads TGTGCCAGCAGTTACTCAGGGACAGCTTTGAATGAGCAGTTCTTC. Protein: CASSYSGTALNEQFF. The V gene is TRBV6-5, the J gene TRBJ2-1; 7 nucleotides agree with TRBD1. The CDR3 totals 15 residues. The V and J ends lost 0 bases and 7 bases, in that order; junction bases with no gene match: 6. The V gene's germline CDR1 is MNHEY and CDR2 SVGAGI.

With respect to this clonotype: With a much larger clone just one base away, this may be a read error. The missing conserved phenylalanine or tryptophan at the end of this CDR3 makes a read error likely. The genes are TRBV6-6 and TRBJ2-7, with a tentative D call TRBD2 (6 bases). Trimming pared 5 bases from V and 3 bases from J, leaving 17 bases between. Germline CDR1 MNHNY, CDR2 SVGAGI (reference sequence). This CDR3 has 15 amino acids. CDR3 residues: CASSHEIADNYEQYA. CDR3 DNA sequence: TGTGCCAGCAGTCATGAAATAGCGGACAACTACGAGCAGTACGCC.

This clonotype came up a few times. This sequence joins TRBV20-1 and TRBJ2-7; D remains ambiguous. The CDR3 spans 13 residues. V was clipped by 0 bases and J by 0 bases, with 6 bases between them. CDR1 DFQATT and CDR2 SNEGSKA come from the germline V gene (reference sequence). CDR3 coding DNA: TGCAGTGCTAGAGATCGTAACTCCTACGAGCAGTACGTC. Its translation: CSARDRNSYEQYV.

In its sample, this clonotype was seen a few times. The chain uses TRBV4-1 and TRBJ2-1, with TRBD2 matching over 8 bases. Losses at the gene ends were 4 bases for V and 9 bases for J; bases not matched to a gene: 14. The CDR3 is 16 residues long. The germline CDR1 and CDR2 sequences are MGHRA and YSYEKL. The CDR3: CASSLVATGGQREQFF. For the CDR3, the DNA is TGCGCCAGCAGCCTTGTTGCAACGGGGGGGCAGCGTGAGCAGTTCTTC.

This clonotype was recorded a few times. CDR3 bases: TGTGCCAGCAGTTTGGACAGCACTACCGATCAGCCCCAGCATTTT. Amino acid sequence: CASSLDSTTDQPQHF. This sequence joins TRBV6-5 and TRBJ1-5; TRBD1 is a possible D gene (6 bases). The CDR3 has 15 amino acids. Between the trimmed V and J ends, which lost 4 bases and 5 bases, there was a span of 15 bases. Germline V gives CDR1 MNHEY, CDR2 SVGAGI.